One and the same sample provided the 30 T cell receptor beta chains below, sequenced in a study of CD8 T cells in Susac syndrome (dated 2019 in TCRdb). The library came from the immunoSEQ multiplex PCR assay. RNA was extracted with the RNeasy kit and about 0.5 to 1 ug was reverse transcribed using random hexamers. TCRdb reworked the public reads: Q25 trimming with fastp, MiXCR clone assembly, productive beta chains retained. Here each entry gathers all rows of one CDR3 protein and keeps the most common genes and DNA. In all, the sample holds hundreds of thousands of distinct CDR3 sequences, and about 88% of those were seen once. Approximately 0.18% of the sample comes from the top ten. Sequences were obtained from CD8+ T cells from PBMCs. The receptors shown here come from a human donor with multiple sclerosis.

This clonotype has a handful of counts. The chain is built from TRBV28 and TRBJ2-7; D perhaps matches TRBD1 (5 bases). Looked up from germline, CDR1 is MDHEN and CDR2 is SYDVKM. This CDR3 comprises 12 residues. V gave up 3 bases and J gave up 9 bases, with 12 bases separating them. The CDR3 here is CASSFRQGGQYF. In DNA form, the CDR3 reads TGTGCCAGCAGTTTCAGGCAGGGCGGGCAGTACTTC.

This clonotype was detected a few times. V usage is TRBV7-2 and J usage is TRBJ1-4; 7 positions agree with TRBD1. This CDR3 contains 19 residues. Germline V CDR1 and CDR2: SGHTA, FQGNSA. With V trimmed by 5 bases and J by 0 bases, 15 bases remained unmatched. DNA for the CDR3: TGTGCCAGCAGCCCGTACCCGGGACAGCCTAGCACAACTAATGAAAAACTGTTTTTT. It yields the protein CASSPYPGQPSTTNEKLFF.

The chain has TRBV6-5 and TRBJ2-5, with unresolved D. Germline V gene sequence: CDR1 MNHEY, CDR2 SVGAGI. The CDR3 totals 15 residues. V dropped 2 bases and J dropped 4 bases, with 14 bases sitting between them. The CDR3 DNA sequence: TGTGCCAGCAGTTACGGGCAGGTAGCTCTAGAGACCCAGTACTTC. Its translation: CASSYGQVALETQYF.

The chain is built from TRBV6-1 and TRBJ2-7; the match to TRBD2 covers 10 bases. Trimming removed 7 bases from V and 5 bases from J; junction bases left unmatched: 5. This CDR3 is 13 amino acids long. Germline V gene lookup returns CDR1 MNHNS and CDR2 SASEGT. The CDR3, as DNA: TGTGCCAGCACGGGCGGACTAGCGGACGAGCAGTACTTC. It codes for CASTGGLADEQYF.

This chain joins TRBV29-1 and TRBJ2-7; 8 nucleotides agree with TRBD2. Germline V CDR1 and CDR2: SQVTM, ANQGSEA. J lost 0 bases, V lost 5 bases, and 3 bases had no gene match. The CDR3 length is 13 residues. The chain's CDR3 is CSVYSGSSYEQYF. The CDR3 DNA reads TGCAGCGTTTACAGCGGGAGCTCCTACGAGCAGTACTTC.

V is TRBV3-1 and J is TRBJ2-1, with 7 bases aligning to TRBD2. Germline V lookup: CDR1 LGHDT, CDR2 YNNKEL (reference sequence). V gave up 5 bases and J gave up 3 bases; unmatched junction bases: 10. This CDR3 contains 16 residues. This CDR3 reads CASSLRGVDYYNEQFF. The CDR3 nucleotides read TGTGCCAGCAGCTTACGGGGGGTAGACTACTACAATGAGCAGTTCTTC.

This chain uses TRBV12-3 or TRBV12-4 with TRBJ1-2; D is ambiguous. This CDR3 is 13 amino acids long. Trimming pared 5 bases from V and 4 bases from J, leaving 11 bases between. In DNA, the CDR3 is TGTGCCAGCAGTCCCGGGTCGTCCTATGGCTACACCTTC. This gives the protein CASSPGSSYGYTF.

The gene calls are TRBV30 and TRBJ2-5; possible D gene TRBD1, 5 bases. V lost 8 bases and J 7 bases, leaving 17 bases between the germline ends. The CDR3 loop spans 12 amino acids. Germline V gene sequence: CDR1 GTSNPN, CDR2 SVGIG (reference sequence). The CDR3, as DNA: TGTGCCGGTATCCAAGGGGCAGTGACCCAGTACTTC. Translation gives CAGIQGAVTQYF.

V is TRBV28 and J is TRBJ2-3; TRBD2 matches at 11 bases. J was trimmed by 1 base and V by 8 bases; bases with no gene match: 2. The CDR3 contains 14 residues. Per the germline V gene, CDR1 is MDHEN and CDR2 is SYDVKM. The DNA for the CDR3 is TGTGCCAGCCAGGGACTAGCGGGCACAGATACGCAGTATTTT. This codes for CASQGLAGTDTQYF.

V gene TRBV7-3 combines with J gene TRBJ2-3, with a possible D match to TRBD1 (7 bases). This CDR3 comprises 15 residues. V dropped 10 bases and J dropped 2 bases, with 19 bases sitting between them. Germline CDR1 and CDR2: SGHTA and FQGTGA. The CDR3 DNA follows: TGTGCCACCGCGGAGGGGGCGCAAACCACAGATACGCAGTATTTT. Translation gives CATAEGAQTTDTQYF.

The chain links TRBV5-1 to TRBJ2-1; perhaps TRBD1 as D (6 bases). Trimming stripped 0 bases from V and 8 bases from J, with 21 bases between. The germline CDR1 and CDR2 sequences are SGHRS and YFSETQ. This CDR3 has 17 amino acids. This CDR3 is CASSLGFTGTIMYEQFF. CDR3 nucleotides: TGCGCCAGCAGCTTGGGATTTACCGGGACAATAATGTATGAGCAGTTCTTC.

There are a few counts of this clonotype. CDR3 DNA sequence: TGTGCCAGCAGTTACGGGTATGAGCAGTTCTTC. Amino acids: CASSYGYEQFF. The chain uses TRBV6-5 and TRBJ2-1, with D uncertain. CDR1 and CDR2 from the germline V gene are MNHEY and SVGAGI. V gave up 2 bases and J gave up 8 bases, with 4 bases separating them. The CDR3 is made up of 11 amino acids.

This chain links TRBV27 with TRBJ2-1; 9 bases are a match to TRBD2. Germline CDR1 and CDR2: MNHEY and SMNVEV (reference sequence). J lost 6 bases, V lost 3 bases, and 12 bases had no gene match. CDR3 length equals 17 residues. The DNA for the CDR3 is TGTGCCAGCAGTTTGATAGCGGGAGATCTCAGGGCCAATGAGCAGTTCTTC. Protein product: CASSLIAGDLRANEQFF.

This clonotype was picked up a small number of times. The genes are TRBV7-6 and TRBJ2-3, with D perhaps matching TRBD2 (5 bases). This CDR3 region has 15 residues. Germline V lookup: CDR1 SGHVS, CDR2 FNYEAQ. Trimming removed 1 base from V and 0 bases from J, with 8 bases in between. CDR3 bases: TGTGCCAGCAGCTTAGATGGCGGGAGCACAGATACGCAGTATTTT. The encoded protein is CASSLDGGSTDTQYF.

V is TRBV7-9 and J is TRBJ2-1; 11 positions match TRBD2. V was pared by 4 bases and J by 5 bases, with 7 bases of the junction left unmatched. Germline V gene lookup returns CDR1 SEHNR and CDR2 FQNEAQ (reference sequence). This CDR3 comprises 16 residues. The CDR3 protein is CASSSRLAGTDNEQFF. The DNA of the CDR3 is TGTGCCAGCAGCTCACGACTAGCGGGAACCGACAATGAGCAGTTCTTC.

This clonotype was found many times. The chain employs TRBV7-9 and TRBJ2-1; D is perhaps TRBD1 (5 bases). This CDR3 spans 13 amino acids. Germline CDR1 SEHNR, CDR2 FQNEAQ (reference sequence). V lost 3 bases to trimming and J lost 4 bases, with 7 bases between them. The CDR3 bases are TGTGCCAGCAGCTTGGGGCTTTACAATGAGCAGTTCTTC. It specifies CASSLGLYNEQFF.

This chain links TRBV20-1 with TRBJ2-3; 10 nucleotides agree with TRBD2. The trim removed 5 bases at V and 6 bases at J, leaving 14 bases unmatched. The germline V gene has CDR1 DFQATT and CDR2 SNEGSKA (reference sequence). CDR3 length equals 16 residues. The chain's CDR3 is CSALDLAGANGDTQYF. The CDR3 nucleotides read TGCAGTGCTTTAGACCTAGCGGGGGCTAATGGGGATACGCAGTATTTT.

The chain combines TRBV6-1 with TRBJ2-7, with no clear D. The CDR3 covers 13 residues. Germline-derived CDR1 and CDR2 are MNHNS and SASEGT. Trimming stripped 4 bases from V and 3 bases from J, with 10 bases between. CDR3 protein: CASSATPNYEQYF. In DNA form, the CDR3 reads TGTGCCAGCAGTGCTACACCGAACTACGAGCAGTACTTC.

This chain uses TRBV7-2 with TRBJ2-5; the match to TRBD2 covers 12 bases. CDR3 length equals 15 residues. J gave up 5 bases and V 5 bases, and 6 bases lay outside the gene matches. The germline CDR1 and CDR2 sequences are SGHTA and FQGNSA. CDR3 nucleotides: TGTGCCAGCAGCGGCGGACTAGCGGGATGGGAGACCCAGTACTTC. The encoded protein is CASSGGLAGWETQYF.

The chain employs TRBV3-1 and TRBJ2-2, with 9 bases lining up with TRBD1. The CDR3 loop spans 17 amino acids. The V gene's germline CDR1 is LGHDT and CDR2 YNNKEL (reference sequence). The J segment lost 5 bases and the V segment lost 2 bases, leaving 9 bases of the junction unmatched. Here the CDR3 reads CASSQPPGTGRTGELFF. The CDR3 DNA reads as TGTGCCAGCAGCCAACCGCCCGGGACAGGGAGAACCGGGGAGCTGTTTTTT.

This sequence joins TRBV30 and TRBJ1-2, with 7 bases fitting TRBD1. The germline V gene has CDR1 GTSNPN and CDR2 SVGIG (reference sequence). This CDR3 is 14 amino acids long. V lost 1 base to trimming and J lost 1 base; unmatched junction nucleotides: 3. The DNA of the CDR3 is TGTGCCTGGAGTGGGAGGGGGCTTAACTATGGCTACACCTTC. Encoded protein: CAWSGRGLNYGYTF.

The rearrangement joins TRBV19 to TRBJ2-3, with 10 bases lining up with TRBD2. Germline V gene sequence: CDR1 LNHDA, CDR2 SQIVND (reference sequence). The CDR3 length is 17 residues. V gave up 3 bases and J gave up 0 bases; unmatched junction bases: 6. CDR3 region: CASSMSGRAPSTDTQYF. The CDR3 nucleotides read TGTGCCAGTAGTATGAGCGGGAGGGCCCCTAGCACAGATACGCAGTATTTT.

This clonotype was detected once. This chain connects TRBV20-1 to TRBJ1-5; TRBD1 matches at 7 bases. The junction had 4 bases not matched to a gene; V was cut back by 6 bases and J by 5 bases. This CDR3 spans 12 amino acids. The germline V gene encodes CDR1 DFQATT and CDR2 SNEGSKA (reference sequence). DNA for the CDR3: TGCAGTGCCAAACAGGGGTATCAGCCCCAGCATTTT. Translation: CSAKQGYQPQHF.

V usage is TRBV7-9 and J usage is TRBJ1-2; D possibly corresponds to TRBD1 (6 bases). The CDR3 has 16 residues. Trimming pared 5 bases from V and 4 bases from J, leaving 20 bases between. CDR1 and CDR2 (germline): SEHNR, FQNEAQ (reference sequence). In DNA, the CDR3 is TGTGCCAGCAGCCATCGTAACAGGGTAGGAGGCTATGGCTACACCTTC. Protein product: CASSHRNRVGGYGYTF.

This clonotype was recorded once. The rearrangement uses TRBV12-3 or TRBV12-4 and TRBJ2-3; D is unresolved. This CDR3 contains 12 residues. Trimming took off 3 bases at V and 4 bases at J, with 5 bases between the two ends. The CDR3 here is CASSFPPDTQYF. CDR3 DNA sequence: TGTGCCAGCAGTTTTCCCCCAGATACGCAGTATTTT.

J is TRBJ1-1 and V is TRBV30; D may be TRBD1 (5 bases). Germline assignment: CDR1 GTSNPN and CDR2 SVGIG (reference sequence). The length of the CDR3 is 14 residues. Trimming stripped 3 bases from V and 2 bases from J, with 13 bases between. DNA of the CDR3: TGTGCCTGGAGGGGCCGGGGGGAAAACACTGAAGCTTTCTTT. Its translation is CAWRGRGENTEAFF.

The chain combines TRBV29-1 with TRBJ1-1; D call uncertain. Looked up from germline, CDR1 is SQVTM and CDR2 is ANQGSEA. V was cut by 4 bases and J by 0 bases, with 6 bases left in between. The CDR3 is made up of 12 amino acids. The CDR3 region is CSVAPLNTEAFF. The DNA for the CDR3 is TGCAGCGTTGCGCCGTTGAACACTGAAGCTTTCTTT.

DNA for the CDR3: TGTGCCAGCAGTGGACGAGGGGTCCACACAGATACGCAGTATTTT. Residues: CASSGRGVHTDTQYF. This sequence joins TRBV25-1 and TRBJ2-3; possibly TRBD1 or TRBD2 for D (5 bases each). In germline, CDR1 is MGHDK, CDR2 SYGVNS. Trimming pared 4 bases from V and 2 bases from J, leaving 13 bases between. The CDR3 length is 15 residues.

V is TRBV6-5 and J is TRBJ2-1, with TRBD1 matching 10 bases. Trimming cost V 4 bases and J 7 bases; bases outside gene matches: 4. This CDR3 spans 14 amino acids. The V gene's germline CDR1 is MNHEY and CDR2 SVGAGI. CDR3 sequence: CASSFWTGGNEQFF. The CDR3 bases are TGTGCCAGCAGTTTCTGGACAGGGGGGAATGAGCAGTTCTTC.

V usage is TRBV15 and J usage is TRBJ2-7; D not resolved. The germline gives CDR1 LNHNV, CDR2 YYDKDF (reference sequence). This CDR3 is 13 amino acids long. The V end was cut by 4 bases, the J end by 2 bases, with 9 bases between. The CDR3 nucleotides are TGTGCCACCAGCATCGACCCAACCTACGAGCAGTACTTC. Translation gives CATSIDPTYEQYF.